This TCR beta chain stems from a study of cytotoxic CD8 clonotypes in ibrutinib-treated CLL. Study in general: The study recorded mean values of 255,043 productive templates and 90,000 to 100,000 productive rearrangements per sample.

Study-level results: Public clonotypes, an uncommon group, contracted or remained stable on treatment.

This clone occurred a few times. Its antigen is currently unknown. Investigators sought sequencing depths of between 1 in 200,000 and 1 in 1 million T cells. Some clones are missing from TCRdb's copy, which holds only in-frame ones; the method was immunoSEQ multiplex PCR. The sample has some 15,000 clones, around 61% seen once. About 2.2 micrograms of genomic DNA came from cryopreserved PBMCs for TCR beta libraries. The length of the CDR3 is 13 residues. Germline CDR1 SGHAT, CDR2 FQNNGV. The V end was cut by 1 base, the J end by 1 base, with 4 bases between. The chain combines TRBV11-2 with TRBJ2-5; D remains unclear. The material was PBMCs, obtained before ibrutinib treatment. The receptor was isolated from a human donor with chronic lymphocytic leukemia. The CDR3 DNA reads as TGTGCCAGCAGCTTAGGGGGCCAAGAGACCCAGTACTTC. Translation gives CASSLGGQETQYF.